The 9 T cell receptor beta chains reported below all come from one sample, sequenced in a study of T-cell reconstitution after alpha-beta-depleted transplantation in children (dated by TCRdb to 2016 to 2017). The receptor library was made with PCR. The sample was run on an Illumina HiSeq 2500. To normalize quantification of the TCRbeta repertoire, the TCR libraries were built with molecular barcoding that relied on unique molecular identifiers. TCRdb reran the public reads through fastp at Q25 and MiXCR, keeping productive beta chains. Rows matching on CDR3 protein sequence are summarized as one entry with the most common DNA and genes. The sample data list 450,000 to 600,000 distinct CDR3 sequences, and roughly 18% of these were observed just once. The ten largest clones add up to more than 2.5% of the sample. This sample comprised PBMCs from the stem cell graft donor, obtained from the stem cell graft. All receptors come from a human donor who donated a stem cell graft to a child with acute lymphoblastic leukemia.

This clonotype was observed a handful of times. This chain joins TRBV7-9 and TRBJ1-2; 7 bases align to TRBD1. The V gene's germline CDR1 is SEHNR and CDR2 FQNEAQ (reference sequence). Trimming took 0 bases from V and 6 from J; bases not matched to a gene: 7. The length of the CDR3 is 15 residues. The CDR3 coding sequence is TGTGCCAGCAGCTTAGCAGAACAGAGGGGGCATGGCTACACCTTC. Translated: CASSLAEQRGHGYTF.

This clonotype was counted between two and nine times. The CDR3 DNA reads TGTGCCAGCAGCCACAGTATCTCTAATGAAAAACTGTTTTTT. This translates into CASSHSISNEKLFF. The chain recombines TRBV5-6 with TRBJ1-4; D not resolved. Germline CDR1 SGHDT, CDR2 YYEEEE. This CDR3 region has 14 residues. The V and J ends lost 4 bases and 3 bases respectively, with 10 bases between them.

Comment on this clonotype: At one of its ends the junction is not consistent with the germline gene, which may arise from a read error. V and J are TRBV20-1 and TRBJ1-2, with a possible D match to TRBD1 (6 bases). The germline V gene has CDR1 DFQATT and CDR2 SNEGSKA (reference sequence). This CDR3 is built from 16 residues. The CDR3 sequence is CCAREVTPQGYYGYTF. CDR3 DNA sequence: TGCTGTGCTAGAGAGGTGACCCCCCAGGGGTACTATGGCTACACCTTC.

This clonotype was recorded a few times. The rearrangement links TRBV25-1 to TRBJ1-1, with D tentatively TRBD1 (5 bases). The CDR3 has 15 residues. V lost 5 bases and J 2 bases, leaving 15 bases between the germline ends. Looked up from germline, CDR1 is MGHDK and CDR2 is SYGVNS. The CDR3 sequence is CASSPWGRTNTEAFF. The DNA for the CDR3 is TGTGCCAGCAGTCCCTGGGGACGAACCAACACTGAAGCTTTCTTT.

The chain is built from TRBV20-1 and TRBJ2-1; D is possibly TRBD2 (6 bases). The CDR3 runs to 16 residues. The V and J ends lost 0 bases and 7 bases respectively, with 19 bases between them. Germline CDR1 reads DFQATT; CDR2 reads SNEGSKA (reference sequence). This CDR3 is CSARDFTPTSSNEQFF. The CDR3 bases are TGCAGTGCTAGAGATTTTACCCCTACTAGCTCGAATGAGCAGTTCTTC.

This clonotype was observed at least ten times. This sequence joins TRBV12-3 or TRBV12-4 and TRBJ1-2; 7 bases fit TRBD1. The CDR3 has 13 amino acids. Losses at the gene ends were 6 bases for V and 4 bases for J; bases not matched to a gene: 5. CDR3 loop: CASSLEGAYGYTF. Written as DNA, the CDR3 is TGTGCCAGCAGCTTGGAGGGGGCCTATGGCTACACCTTC.

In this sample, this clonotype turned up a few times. The CDR3 DNA reads TGTGCCAGCAGCCACTACCGAGGCGAGACCCAGTACTTC. Translated: CASSHYRGETQYF. The chain is built from TRBV12-3 or TRBV12-4 and TRBJ2-5; D is unclear. Trimming cost V 6 bases and J 5 bases, with 13 bases left between them. CDR3 length: 13 residues.

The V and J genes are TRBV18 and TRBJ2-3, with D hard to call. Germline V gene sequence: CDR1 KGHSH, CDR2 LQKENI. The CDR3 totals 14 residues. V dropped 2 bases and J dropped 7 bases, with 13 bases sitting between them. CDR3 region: CASSPVNQVHTQYF. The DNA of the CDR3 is TGTGCCAGCTCACCAGTAAACCAGGTGCATACGCAGTATTTT.

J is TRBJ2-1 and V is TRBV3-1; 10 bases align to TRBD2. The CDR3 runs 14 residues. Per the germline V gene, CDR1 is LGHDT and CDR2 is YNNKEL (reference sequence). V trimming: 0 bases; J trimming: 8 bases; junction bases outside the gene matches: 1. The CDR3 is CASSQDLAGDEQFF. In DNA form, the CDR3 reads TGTGCCAGCAGCCAAGATCTAGCGGGAGATGAGCAGTTCTTC.